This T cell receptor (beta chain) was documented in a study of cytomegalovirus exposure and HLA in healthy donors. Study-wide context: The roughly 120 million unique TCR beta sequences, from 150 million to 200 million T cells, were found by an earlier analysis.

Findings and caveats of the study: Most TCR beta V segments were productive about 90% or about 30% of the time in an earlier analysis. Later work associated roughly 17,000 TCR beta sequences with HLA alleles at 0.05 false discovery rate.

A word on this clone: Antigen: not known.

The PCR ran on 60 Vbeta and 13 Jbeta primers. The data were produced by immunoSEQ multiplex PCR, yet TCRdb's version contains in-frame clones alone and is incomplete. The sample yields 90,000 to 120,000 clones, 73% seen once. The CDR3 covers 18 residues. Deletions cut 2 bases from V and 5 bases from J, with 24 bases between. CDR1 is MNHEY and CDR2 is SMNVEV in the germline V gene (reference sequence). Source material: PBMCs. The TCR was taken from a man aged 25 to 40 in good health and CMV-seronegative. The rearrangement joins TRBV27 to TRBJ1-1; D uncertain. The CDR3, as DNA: TGTGCCAGCAGTTTACTCGGAGCAACTGAGGGTCTGTGGACTGAAGCTTTCTTT. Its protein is CASSLLGATEGLWTEAFF.